This T cell receptor (beta chain) was documented in a study of blood T cell repertoires in COVID-19. Across the study: Samples taken during acute and convalescent COVID-19 were collected in the United States, Italy and Spain. T cells, B-cell-depleted T cells, or PBMCs provided the cDNA or gDNA that served as material.

Trimming stripped 6 bases from V and 0 bases from J, with 15 bases between. CDR1 and CDR2 (germline): SNHLY, FYNNEI. The CDR3 spans 16 residues. Per the study methods: Nucleated cell counts were estimated from reference gene primer amplification. Sequenced by immunoSEQ multiplex PCR; TCRdb stores in-frame clones only, minus some. D and trimming were read from the DNA, whereas the V and J calls and clone size are those reported in that table. The sample has 200,000 to 250,000 clones, 80% to 90% seen once. Material for sequencing was peripheral blood. V is TRBV2 and J is TRBJ1-5; perhaps TRBD1 as D (6 bases). This receptor was obtained from a woman between 50 and 59 years old with active or convalescent COVID-19. The DNA for the CDR3 is TGTGCCAGCAGGGCCGGGACATCTTATAGCAATCAGCCCCAGCATTTT. Translated: CASRAGTSYSNQPQHF.